These 5 T cell receptor beta chains originate from one sample sequenced in a study of T cell changes during pregnancy in multiple sclerosis. TCRdb's copy holds only in-frame clones and misses some; the assay was immunoSEQ multiplex PCR. The sample records roughly 70,000 clones, 85% to 95% being singletons. Sequenced here: peripheral blood, sampled in the third trimester of pregnancy. The receptor source for this set is a female donor in good health, enrolled as a control in a pregnancy study.

The chain links TRBV7-9 to TRBJ2-1; no clear D. CDR3 length equals 14 residues. V shed 1 base and J shed 7 bases, with 11 bases lying between them. CDR1 and CDR2 (germline): SEHNR, FQNEAQ (reference sequence). CDR3 sequence: CASSLVLVSNEQFF. The DNA for the CDR3 is TGTGCCAGCAGCTTAGTTCTAGTTAGTAATGAGCAGTTCTTC.

The V and J genes are TRBV6-5 and TRBJ1-2; 7 bases align to TRBD1. Unmatched junction bases numbered 9, after V lost 6 bases and J lost 5 bases. The CDR3 loop spans 14 amino acids. CDR1 is MNHEY and CDR2 is SVGAGI in the germline V gene. CDR3 in amino acids: CASRQGQPPYGYTF. The CDR3, as DNA: TGTGCCAGCAGACAGGGACAGCCCCCTTATGGCTACACCTTC.

J is TRBJ1-1 and V is TRBV19; 8 bases fit TRBD1. Germline lookup yields CDR1 LNHDA and CDR2 SQIVND (reference sequence). Unmatched junction bases numbered 1, after V lost 4 bases and J lost 0 bases. CDR3 length equals 14 residues. CDR3 sequence reads: CASSTTGVNTEAFF. The CDR3 DNA is TGTGCCAGTAGTACGACAGGGGTGAACACTGAAGCTTTCTTT.

The DNA of the CDR3 is TGTGCCAGCAGCCAAGATCAGGGCAATGAGCAGTTCTTC. It specifies CASSQDQGNEQFF. The chain links TRBV4-2 to TRBJ2-1; D might be TRBD1 (5 bases). The CDR3 sequence is 13 residues long. The germline V gene encodes CDR1 LGHNA and CDR2 YNFKEQ. Between the trimmed V and J ends, which lost 0 bases and 6 bases, there was a span of 6 bases.

The chain recombines TRBV28 with TRBJ2-5, with D unclear. Per the germline V gene, CDR1 is MDHEN and CDR2 is SYDVKM. This CDR3 contains 14 residues. Between the trimmed V and J ends, which lost 5 bases and 13 bases, there was a span of 23 bases. The CDR3 loop reads CASSHPTGSSLRYF. The CDR3 bases are TGTGCCAGCAGTCACCCGACCGGGTCCAGCCTTCGGTACTTC. The variable domain in full, with the rest retrieved from reference TRBV28 and TRBJ2-5, is DVKVTQSSRYLVKRTGEKVFLECVQDMDHENMFWYRQDPGLGLRLIYFSYDVKMKEKGDIPEGYSVSREKKERFSLILESASTNQTSMYLCASSHPTGSSLRYFGPGTRLLVL.